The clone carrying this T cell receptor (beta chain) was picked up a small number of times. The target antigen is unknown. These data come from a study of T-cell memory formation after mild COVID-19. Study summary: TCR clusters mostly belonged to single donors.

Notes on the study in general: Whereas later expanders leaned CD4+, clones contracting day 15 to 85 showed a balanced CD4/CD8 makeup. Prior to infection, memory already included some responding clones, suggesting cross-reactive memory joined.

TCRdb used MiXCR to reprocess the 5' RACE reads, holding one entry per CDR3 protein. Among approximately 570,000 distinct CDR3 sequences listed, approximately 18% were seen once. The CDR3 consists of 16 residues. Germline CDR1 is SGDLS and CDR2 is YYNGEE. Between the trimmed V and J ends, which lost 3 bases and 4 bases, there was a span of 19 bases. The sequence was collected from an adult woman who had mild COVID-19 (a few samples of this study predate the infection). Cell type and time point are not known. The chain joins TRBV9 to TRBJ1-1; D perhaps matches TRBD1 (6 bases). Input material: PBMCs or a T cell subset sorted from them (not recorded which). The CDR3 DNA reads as TGTGCCAGCAGCGAGGACAGCGGCCTATTAATCACTGAAGCTTTCTTT. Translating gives CASSEDSGLLITEAFF. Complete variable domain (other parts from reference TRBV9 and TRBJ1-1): DSGVTQTPKHLITATGQRVTLRCSPRSGDLSVYWYQQSLDQGLQFLIQYYNGEERAKGNILERFSAQQFPDLHSELNLSSLELGDSALYFCASSEDSGLLITEAFFGQGTRLTVV.